This T cell receptor beta chain was captured in a study of CD8 T cells in Susac syndrome. Random hexamers were used to reverse transcribe an amount of roughly 0.45 to 1 ug RNA. Amplification of TCR beta CDR3 spanned 54 Vbeta and 13 Jbeta via immunoSEQ multiplex PCR. TCRdb re-called the immunoSEQ multiplex PCR reads with MiXCR, one entry per CDR3 protein. The table lists 120,000 or so distinct CDR3 sequences, about 92% of them singletons. Sequencing of TCR beta was performed on blood CD8+ and CD4+ T cells. It was treatment-naive patients with stable or active relapsing-remitting disease who made up the multiple sclerosis controls. Negative isolation was used for CD8+ and CD4+ T cells and FACS enrichment for TEMRA cells. The specimen sequenced was CD4+ T cells from PBMCs. The TCR was taken from a human donor with multiple sclerosis.

The CDR3 loop reads CASSRGPSYEQYF. For the CDR3, the DNA is TGTGCCAGCAGTCGCGGGCCTTCCTACGAGCAGTACTTC. The chain uses TRBV7-6 and TRBJ2-7; D may be TRBD2 (5 bases). V was trimmed by 6 bases and J by 1 base, leaving 10 bases between them. The germline V gene encodes CDR1 SGHVS and CDR2 FNYEAQ. CDR3 length: 13 amino acids.